This TCR beta chain originates from a study of T-cell reconstitution after alpha-beta-depleted transplantation in children. Unique molecular identifiers were incorporated when the TCRbeta library was constructed. A single record per CDR3 protein comes from TCRdb applying MiXCR to the PCR reads. Of about 360,000 distinct CDR3 sequences in the sample, 13% were seen once. Trimming left V 3 bases short and J 6 bases short, with 10 bases between. The CDR3 is 13 residues long. Germline values: CDR1 SGHRS, CDR2 YFSETQ. The table lists this clonotype with a few counts. This specimen was PBMCs, taken from the stem cell graft. The sequence was collected from a human donor who donated a stem cell graft to a child with Fanconi anemia. This chain uses TRBV5-1 with TRBJ1-3; D uncertain. CDR3 coding DNA: TGCGCCAGCAGCTCGGGGTCAGAAAACACCATATATTTT. Its protein is CASSSGSENTIYF. The whole variable domain, remainder taken from reference TRBV5-1 and TRBJ1-3, is KAGVTQTPRYLIKTRGQQVTLSCSPISGHRSVSWYQQTPGQGLQFLFEYFSETQRNKGNFPGRFSGRQFSNSRSEMNVSTLELGDSALYLCASSSGSENTIYFGEGSWLTVV.